Only a few counts were recorded for the clone carrying this T cell receptor (beta chain). This record belongs to a study of blood T cell repertoires in COVID-19. As for the study in general: Italy, Spain and the United States were the sources of the convalescent and acute COVID-19 samples. T cells, B-cell-depleted T cells, or PBMCs provided the cDNA or gDNA that served as material.

The CDR3 spans 16 residues. CDR1 and CDR2 from the germline V gene are SGHTA and FQGNSA. V shed 1 base, J shed 3 bases, and the junction held 4 bases outside the gene matches. Authors' processing steps: By means of reference gene primer amplification, nucleated cell counts were estimated. The data were produced by immunoSEQ multiplex PCR, yet TCRdb's version contains in-frame clones alone and is incomplete. Clonal size and the V and J genes are those of that table, whereas D and trimming came from the DNA. This table has about 120,000 clones, 82% appearing once. V gene TRBV7-2 combines with J gene TRBJ2-7, with 12 bases fitting TRBD2. Sequences were obtained from peripheral blood. This TCR derives from a woman aged 60-75 years with acute or convalescent COVID-19. CDR3 amino acids: CASSLVVLAGGYEQYF. Here the CDR3 DNA reads TGTGCCAGCAGCTTAGTGGTACTAGCGGGGGGCTACGAGCAGTACTTC.